This T cell receptor (beta chain) was sequenced during a study of T cell changes during pregnancy in multiple sclerosis. Trimming removed 1 base from V and 5 bases from J, with 9 bases in between. CDR1 SGHAT and CDR2 FQNNGV come from the germline V gene. The CDR3 is made up of 14 amino acids. Libraries were prepared by immunoSEQ multiplex PCR; TCRdb keeps only in-frame clonotypes and omits some of them. The sample has about 50,000 clones; 90% are singletons. The chain employs TRBV11-2 and TRBJ2-1; perhaps TRBD1 as D (6 bases). Specimen: peripheral blood, collected after pregnancy. This sequence originates from a female donor in good health, enrolled as a control in a pregnancy study. CDR3 protein: CASSLGGRDNEQFF. The CDR3 nucleotides read TGTGCCAGCAGCTTAGGGGGGCGTGACAATGAGCAGTTCTTC.